Detailed here is one T cell receptor (beta chain). This record belongs to a study of shared clonotypes between healthy human individuals. Data came from immunoSEQ multiplex PCR; TCRdb stores just in-frame clones and leaves some out. The data hold approximately 340,000 clones, with 74% observed a single time. J lost 5 bases, V lost 2 bases, and 9 bases had no gene match. Germline V gene sequence: CDR1 SGHNT, CDR2 YYREEE (reference sequence). The CDR3 runs 16 residues. This rearrangement joins TRBV5-4 to TRBJ2-3; TRBD2 matches at 9 bases. The receptor was isolated from a man aged 25 to 40 in good health. The sample taken for sequencing was memory CD4+ T cells sorted from blood. Subset specified: CD45RA-negative fraction. The CDR3 reads CASSFGPSGAGDTQYF. The CDR3 DNA follows: TGTGCCAGCAGCTTCGGGCCTAGCGGGGCCGGAGATACGCAGTATTTT.